This TCR beta chain was obtained from a study of cytomegalovirus exposure and HLA in healthy donors (dated by TCRdb to the late 2010s). Concerning the study at large: An earlier analysis of some 600 of the donors reported under 300 Gb of sequence data and 100 million to 120 million unique TCR beta sequences obtained from about 170 million T cells. The study was designed to test whether signatures of past pathogen exposure could be identified by cataloging public T cell receptors. Every discovery cohort repertoire had been produced on one sequencing platform. Donor age, sex, ethnicity and CMV serostatus were compiled alongside the repertoire data. An earlier analysis of approximately 500 of the donors applied high-throughput TCR beta sequencing to assess whether each TCR beta V gene segment acted as functional or pseudogenic. A later analysis re-analyzed previously published TCR beta repertoires from 660 or so donors and added high-resolution HLA genotyping to study TCR occurrence patterns. The number of typed donors differed by locus: 629-630 for A, B, C, DRB1 and DQB1; some 500 for DQA1; around 580 for DPA1; and around 490 for DPB1. In a later genetic analysis, genome-wide SNP genotypes for 398 of the 666 donors were used, and that subset was treated as a discovery cohort. Among almost 400 genotyped donors of the cohort, an average of around 240,000 unique TCR beta nucleotide sequences were sequenced per donor, roughly 18% of them non-productive. About five DR-DQ haplotypes were treated as single units for association and clustering because of strong linkage in the cohort. Approximately 310 gigabases of sequencing data and 78 million or so unique TCR sequences were included in an early release covering over 600 HLA-typed donors. HLA typing covered class I and class II loci at four-digit resolution. The study combined high-throughput TCR immunosequencing, statistical association of individual TCRs with disease status, and machine learning to predict cytomegalovirus infection status. Rather than using new phenotypic data, the later analysis identified candidate immune exposures from TCR beta sequences and from how often those sequences occurred across donors. Along with the roughly 610-subject first cohort, a separate validation cohort of over a hundred different subjects was used. The study used immunosequencing to profile the T cell repertoires of 600 to 850 subjects and linked those repertoires to cytomegalovirus serostatus. Of the 300 to 500 genotyped donors, 80% to 90% were placed in the genetic ancestry cluster associated with self-reported Caucasian donors.

The library was built by means of the immunoSEQ multiplex PCR assay. The multiplex PCR relied on a mix of 60 forward primers for TCR Vbeta segments and 13 reverse primers for TCR Jbeta segments. The CDR3 region of rearranged TCR beta genes was amplified from genomic DNA by a multiplex PCR assay. Amplified TCR beta libraries were sequenced as 87-base-pair reads on the Illumina HiSeq System. The study's own analysis went as follows. A later analysis counted 75 million to 100 million unique TCR beta chains across the 550 to 800 repertoires, and roughly 9.9 million of these chains were shared by at least two donors. To remove PCR and sequencing errors, raw reads were error-corrected and collapsed into unique sequences using a nearest-neighbor algorithm that merged closely related sequences. CDR3 sequences were aligned to IMGT reference sequences to assign V, D and J gene segments. For a sequence to be retained, a match of at least six nucleotides to both a V gene segment and a J gene segment was required. Rearrangements were classified as productive when the CDR3 lacked stop codons and remained in frame with V and J, and all other rearrangements were classified as non-productive. Following IMGT convention, CDR3 was defined as the stretch from the second conserved V-encoded cysteine to the conserved J-encoded phenylalanine. The earlier analysis of about 590 of the donors excluded sequences that lacked an unambiguous match to a single V gene segment. In an earlier analysis of some 590 of the donors, V segments were called functional above 56.7% productive rearrangements and were called segregating when the between-donor standard deviation exceeded 5%. A statistical classification framework was developed to diagnose cytomegalovirus status using the catalog of TCR beta chain sequences. In a later analysis, TCR nucleotide sequences were compared against IMGT/GENE-DB human TR gene sequences so that V and J genes could be assigned. The TCRdist pipeline was used in a later analysis to assign CDR3 sequences and most-parsimonious VDJ recombination scenarios. A later analysis defined each TCR beta chain by its CDR3 amino acid sequence plus V-gene family, and excluded reads lacking a unique V-gene family. To address suspected cross-contamination and a sequencing artifact, a later analysis removed 592 highly shared, low-generation-probability nucleotide sequences. For each public chain, a later analysis derived a clonal expansion index from normalized ranks of inferred template counts within each repertoire. Generation probabilities in a later analysis came from a VDJ recombination model fitted to out-of-frame rearrangements, and those results were checked against IGoR. A later analysis scored TCR-TCR, TCR-HLA and TCR-CMV co-occurrence with hypergeometric tests, applying a repertoire-size bias correction to TCR pairs. To estimate false discovery rates, a later analysis permuted the HLA or CMV assignments 20 times. A later analysis grouped co-occurring TCRs with DBSCAN, adding TCRdist sequence similarity when clustering within HLA-allele-positive subsets. Repertoires with fewer than 30,000 or more than 120,000 public chains, plus five repertoires with anomalous nucleotide sharing, were excluded from co-occurrence clustering. TCRdb holds this immuneACCESS table with in-frame rearrangements only. Some clones are missing; in checked studies, unresolved V genes explain under half, and the rest has no known cause. V, J and clone size were drawn from that table, and D and trimming were deduced from the DNA. This sample gives roughly 170,000 clones in total; about 79% of them show up just once. Of the sample, around 1.2% is held by the ten largest clones.

The cohort was made up of roughly 670 healthy bone marrow donors. Cohort members were all nominally healthy when sampled, although unrecorded immune exposures were likely present. The donor was CMV seropositive and belonged to the group of about 290 seropositive cohort members. Each donor provided a peripheral blood sample, and peripheral blood mononuclear cells were used for TCR beta sequencing. Genomic DNA extraction from the blood cell samples was performed with the Qiagen DNeasy Blood Extraction Kit. What the work shows at the level of the full study, not this receptor alone: A later analysis reported that several top co-occurrence clusters appeared linked to parvovirus B19, influenza, CMV and Epstein-Barr virus. Roughly uniform sequencing depth across donors was assumed in presence/absence analyses, although this assumption may not hold. Because HLA typing was missing for some donors at each locus, association tests included only the typed subset. In a later genetic analysis, fewer N-insertions in productive TCRs were reported among donors in an Asian-associated ancestry cluster than the roughly 640-donor mean. Immune exposure information for the cohort was limited to CMV serostatus. In a later analysis, HLA-associated TCR beta chains were found to be more clonally expanded and to have lower generation probabilities than equally common non-associated chains. Linkage disequilibrium might explain the correlated functional status among segregating V segments, but an unknown experimental factor could not be ruled out. A total of 150 to 200 TCR beta chains were listed by the study as associated with cytomegalovirus. According to a later analysis, most CMV-associated TCR beta chains appeared to be HLA-restricted, and the HLA associations seemed to be driven largely by CMV exposure. Strong co-occurrence of HLA alleles, especially DR and DQ, made assigning TCR associations to individual alleles difficult. A later genetic analysis associated a missense DCLRE1C variant with V-gene and J-gene trimming of TCR beta chains, and an independent cohort replicated the association. A further reported finding was that TCR beta sequences accurately predicted the HLA-A and HLA-B alleles for most subjects in the first cohort. It was suggested by the authors that the approach could potentially be generalized to other disease states and immunological phenotypes. An earlier analysis of approximately 590 of the donors showed that most TCR beta V segments appeared in productive rearrangements either about 90% or about 30% of the time, which broadly matched IMGT annotations. Because counts were too low, seventeen rarely observed V segments, including chromosome 9 orphons, were excluded from the earlier analysis of 587 of the donors. Because the 87-base-pair reads could not distinguish some IMGT-functional V segments, including TRBV6-2 and TRBV6-3, those segments were excluded. While some public TCRs were present in many individuals, most TCR sequences turned up only very rarely across donors. Only TCR beta chains were sequenced in this cohort, and the absence of alpha or paired-chain data limited detectable features. In both the original and validation cohorts, the classifier was reported to diagnose cytomegalovirus status with high specificity and sensitivity. In vitro tests confirmed that a few of the cytomegalovirus-associated TCR beta chains recognize cytomegalovirus antigens. At a false discovery rate of 0.05, a later analysis linked about 16,000 TCR beta sequences to specific HLA alleles. A cluster of highly shared sequence variants was judged likely to be a technical artifact of the sequencing pipeline. In a later analysis, the rate of TCR association differed among HLA loci, with DRB1 alleles having the most associated TCRs and HLA-C alleles having the fewest.

From the cysteine through the phenylalanine, the CDR3 covers 15 amino acids. The sequence is cut down to CDR3 DNA, 45 bases in frame from base 1. V sheds 0 bases and J sheds 3 bases, leaving 9 bases between their ends. From a lookup of the germline V gene, CDR1 and CDR2 are MGHRA and YSYEKL. This clone appeared a few times. The antigen this receptor binds is unknown. No base quality information exists; no much larger clone differs at one position. The V gene is TRBV4-1 and the J gene is TRBJ1-5; the D gene is perhaps TRBD1, on 5 matching bases. The receptor was isolated from a girl between 2 and 10 years old in good health and CMV-seropositive. The sample comprised PBMCs. The CDR3 sequence is CASSQDRETNQPQHF. The sequenced DNA is TGCGCCAGCAGCCAAGACAGGGAAACCAATCAGCCCCAGCATTTT.